The clone carrying this T cell receptor beta chain was recorded many times. TCRdb re-called the 5' RACE reads through MiXCR, storing one row per CDR3 protein. Of 25,000 to 35,000 distinct CDR3 sequences listed, about 16% are singletons. Germline V gene sequence: CDR1 DFQATT, CDR2 SNEGSKA (reference sequence). The J segment lost 3 bases and the V segment lost 4 bases, leaving 3 bases of the junction unmatched. The CDR3 has 13 residues. The data were taken from a study of neurological immune-mediated disorders. Input material: PBMCs. The V and J genes are TRBV20-1 and TRBJ2-5, with 9 bases aligning to TRBD1. The sequence came from a man in his sixties or seventies in good health. The chain's CDR3 is CSAKGQGKETQYF. CDR3 nucleotides: TGCAGTGCTAAGGGACAGGGAAAAGAGACCCAGTACTTC.